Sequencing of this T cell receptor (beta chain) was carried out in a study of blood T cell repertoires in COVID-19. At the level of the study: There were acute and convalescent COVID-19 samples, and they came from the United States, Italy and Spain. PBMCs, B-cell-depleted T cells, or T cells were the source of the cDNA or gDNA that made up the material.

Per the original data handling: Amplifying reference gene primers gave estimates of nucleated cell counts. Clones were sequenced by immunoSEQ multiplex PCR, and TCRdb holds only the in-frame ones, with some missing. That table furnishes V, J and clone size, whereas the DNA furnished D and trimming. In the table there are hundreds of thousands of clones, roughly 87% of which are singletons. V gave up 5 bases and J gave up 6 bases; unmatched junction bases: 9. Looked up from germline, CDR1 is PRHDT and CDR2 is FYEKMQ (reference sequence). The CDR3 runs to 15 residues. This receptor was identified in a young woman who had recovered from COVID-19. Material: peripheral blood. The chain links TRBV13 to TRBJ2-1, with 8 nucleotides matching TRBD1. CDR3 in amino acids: CASSVQGALGNEQFF. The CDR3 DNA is TGTGCCAGCAGCGTCCAGGGGGCGCTGGGCAATGAGCAGTTCTTC.